This entry lists 30 T cell receptor beta chains sequenced from one sample in a study of CD8+ T cells in alopecia areata. Treatment defined: oral pan-JAK inhibitor, 5-10 mg twice daily. Investigators isolated RNA and reverse transcribed it into cDNA to act as the sequencing template. Profiled with immunoSEQ multiplex PCR; TCRdb holds only in-frame clones, not every one. Of about 110,000 clones detected, around 54% appear once; the ten largest clones hold 3% to 3.5%. The sequences come from CD4+ T cells sorted from blood, collected at week 24, from a patient treated with tofacitinib. The receptors were gathered from a human donor with alopecia areata.

The V gene is TRBV30, the J gene TRBJ1-2; no clear D. The CDR3 loop spans 13 amino acids. Trimming shortened V by 1 base and J by 6 bases, and 12 bases separated the two germline ends. Germline assignment: CDR1 GTSNPN and CDR2 SVGIG (reference sequence). This CDR3 is CAWSARGRNGYTF. For the CDR3, the DNA is TGTGCCTGGAGTGCCCGGGGAAGGAATGGCTACACCTTC. The complete variable domain, with remaining parts taken from reference TRBV30 and TRBJ1-2, reads SQTIHQWPATLVQPVGSPLSLECTVEGTSNPNLYWYRQAAGRGLQLLFYSVGIGQISSEVPQNLSASRPQDRQFILSSKKLLLSDSGFYLCAWSARGRNGYTFGSGTRLTVV.

The rearrangement joins TRBV30 to TRBJ1-1; 8 nucleotides line up with TRBD1. The CDR3 loop spans 15 amino acids. The germline V gene has CDR1 GTSNPN and CDR2 SVGIG (reference sequence). V lost 2 bases to trimming and J lost 1 base; unmatched junction nucleotides: 6. CDR3 residues: CAWSSRGTGNTEAFF. Written as DNA, the CDR3 is TGTGCCTGGAGTTCCCGGGGGACAGGGAACACTGAAGCTTTCTTT.

This clone was seen only a few times. J is TRBJ1-6 and V is TRBV19; 10 bases line up with TRBD1. The CDR3 consists of 15 residues. In germline, CDR1 is LNHDA, CDR2 SQIVND (reference sequence). Trimming removed 5 bases from V and 10 bases from J; junction bases left unmatched: 8. The CDR3 nucleotides read TGTGCCAGTAGTCCGGGACAGGGGAGAGGATCACCCCTCCACTTT. It yields the protein CASSPGQGRGSPLHF.

This chain uses TRBV29-1 with TRBJ2-7; 10 nucleotides agree with TRBD1. The CDR3 extends over 14 amino acids. Germline assignment: CDR1 SQVTM and CDR2 ANQGSEA. V was clipped by 7 bases and J by 3 bases; unmatched bases: 9. CDR3 sequence reads: CSASYGTGDYEQYF. In DNA, the CDR3 is TGCAGCGCAAGTTATGGGACAGGGGACTACGAGCAGTACTTC.

The chain carries TRBV5-1 and TRBJ1-5; TRBD1 is a possible D gene (6 bases). Germline V gene lookup returns CDR1 SGHRS and CDR2 YFSETQ. There are 14 residues in the CDR3. The V end lost 2 bases, the J end lost 8 bases, and 14 bases lay between the germline ends. The DNA for the CDR3 is TGCGCCAGCAGCTTACAGGGTGGGACGGAGCCCCAGCATTTT. It specifies CASSLQGGTEPQHF.

The chain recombines TRBV27 with TRBJ1-2; the D gene is possibly TRBD1 (6 bases). In germline, CDR1 is MNHEY, CDR2 SMNVEV (reference sequence). V shed 8 bases and J shed 4 bases, with 17 bases lying between them. The CDR3 loop spans 14 amino acids. The CDR3: CASSPRGALYGYTF. In nucleotides, the CDR3 is TGTGCCAGCTCCCCCCGGGGGGCCCTCTATGGCTACACCTTC.

CDR3 protein: CASSPRGAGPDTQYF. The CDR3 bases are TGTGCCAGCTCCCCAAGGGGGGCAGGGCCAGATACGCAGTATTTT. This rearrangement joins TRBV18 to TRBJ2-3; D possibly matches TRBD1 or TRBD2 (6 bases each). The germline V gene has CDR1 KGHSH and CDR2 LQKENI. CDR3 size: 15 residues. V was shortened by 6 bases and J by 4 bases, with 17 bases between the two germline ends.

The chain employs TRBV5-4 and TRBJ2-1, with 10 bases identical to TRBD2. From germline, CDR1 is SGHNT and CDR2 YYREEE (reference sequence). The CDR3 totals 15 residues. The V and J ends lost 2 bases and 3 bases, in that order; junction bases with no gene match: 2. The DNA of the CDR3 is TGTGCCAGCAGCTTAACTAGCGGGGTCTACAATGAGCAGTTCTTC. Protein: CASSLTSGVYNEQFF.

J is TRBJ2-6 and V is TRBV6-1; D is uncertain. V lost 0 bases and J lost 0, with 6 bases in between. Germline V gives CDR1 MNHNS, CDR2 SASEGT. The CDR3 is 16 residues long. CDR3 protein: CASSEASSSGANVLTF. In nucleotides, the CDR3 is TGTGCCAGCAGTGAAGCGTCAAGCTCTGGGGCCAACGTCCTGACTTTC.

V is TRBV27 and J is TRBJ1-2, with D perhaps TRBD1 (5 bases). V dropped 7 bases and J dropped 7 bases, with 19 bases sitting between them. The CDR3 is 14 amino acids. Germline V gene data show CDR1 as MNHEY and CDR2 as SMNVEV (reference sequence). The CDR3 DNA follows: TGTGCCAGCATCCCCAGGCGGGGGGAAGGTGGCTACACCTTC. It codes for CASIPRRGEGGYTF.

This chain links TRBV6-1 with TRBJ2-4; D remains unclear. CDR1 is MNHNS, CDR2 SASEGT, per germline. V lost 3 bases and J 0 bases, leaving 3 bases between the germline ends. The CDR3 runs to 13 residues. This CDR3 is CASSDTAKNIQYF. DNA for the CDR3: TGTGCCAGCAGTGATACAGCCAAAAACATTCAGTACTTC.

The rearrangement joins TRBV30 to TRBJ1-6, with TRBD1 matching 7 bases. Germline loops: CDR1 GTSNPN, CDR2 SVGIG (reference sequence). V dropped 7 bases and J dropped 2; count of bases not matched to a gene: 11. The CDR3 runs 16 residues. Written as DNA, the CDR3 is TGTGCCTTCACGACGGACAGGTTCGCCTATAATTCACCCCTCCACTTT. Residues: CAFTTDRFAYNSPLHF.

The chain has TRBV12-5 and TRBJ2-1; no clear D. The germline CDR1 and CDR2 sequences are LGHNT and FRNRAP. The CDR3 runs to 14 residues. Trimming left V 1 base short and J 4 bases short, with 8 bases between. The CDR3 sequence is CASGLGVGYNEQFF. The CDR3 DNA reads as TGTGCTAGTGGTTTGGGAGTAGGATACAATGAGCAGTTCTTC.

This clone was seen a handful of times. The rearrangement links TRBV5-1 to TRBJ2-5; no firm D call. CDR1 is SGHRS, CDR2 YFSETQ, per germline. The CDR3 consists of 16 residues. V lost 4 bases, J lost 4 bases, and 20 bases lay in between. The CDR3 reads CASSPSRQASGETQYF. CDR3 DNA sequence: TGCGCCAGCAGCCCATCAAGGCAGGCATCTGGAGAGACCCAGTACTTC.

The rearrangement links TRBV11-2 to TRBJ2-1; perhaps TRBD2 as D (7 bases). Between the trimmed V and J ends, which lost 5 bases and 4 bases, there was a span of 18 bases. Germline V CDR1 and CDR2: SGHAT, FQNNGV. The CDR3 covers 16 residues. The CDR3: CASSSTRRGRYNEQFF. Here the CDR3 DNA reads TGTGCCAGCAGCAGTACGCGGCGGGGGCGATACAATGAGCAGTTCTTC.

This clone has a handful of counts. The chain carries TRBV27 and TRBJ2-1; D ambiguous. This CDR3 comprises 11 residues. The germline gives CDR1 MNHEY, CDR2 SMNVEV (reference sequence). V dropped 5 bases and J dropped 8 bases, with 7 bases sitting between them. CDR3 amino acids: CASSMGYEQFF. The CDR3 bases are TGTGCCAGCAGTATGGGCTATGAGCAGTTCTTC.

This sequence joins TRBV28 and TRBJ2-5, with 12 bases identical to TRBD1. V trimming: 4 bases; J trimming: 4 bases; junction bases outside the gene matches: 4. Germline values: CDR1 MDHEN, CDR2 SYDVKM. The CDR3 covers 15 residues. The CDR3 sequence is CASSSGTGGRETQYF. The CDR3 region has the DNA TGTGCCAGCAGTTCCGGGACAGGGGGCCGAGAGACCCAGTACTTC.

The rearrangement joins TRBV5-1 to TRBJ2-3, with 12 bases matching TRBD2. The CDR3 consists of 17 residues. Germline loops: CDR1 SGHRS, CDR2 YFSETQ. With 1 base clipped from V and 0 bases from J, the junction kept 3 bases outside the gene matches. In DNA form, the CDR3 reads TGCGCCAGCAGCTTGAGGACTAGCGGGACTAGCACAGATACGCAGTATTTT. It yields the protein CASSLRTSGTSTDTQYF.

The V and J genes are TRBV7-9 and TRBJ1-2; D is uncertain. Germline values: CDR1 SEHNR, CDR2 FQNEAQ (reference sequence). The CDR3 loop spans 12 amino acids. The V and J ends lost 2 bases and 7 bases respectively, with 8 bases between them. This CDR3 reads CASSLWGVGYTF. CDR3 nucleotide sequence: TGTGCCAGCAGCTTATGGGGAGTTGGCTACACCTTC.

This clone was counted only a few times. V and J are TRBV14 and TRBJ2-6, with D unresolved. The CDR3 extends over 15 amino acids. Trimming removed 4 bases at V and 5 bases at J, with 12 bases between. Germline CDR1 and CDR2: SGHDN and FVKESK. The CDR3 coding sequence is TGTGCCAGCAGCCCCGGTCTAACCAGGGCCAACGTCCTGACTTTC. Protein product: CASSPGLTRANVLTF.

The chain employs TRBV29-1 and TRBJ1-1, with D tentatively TRBD1 (6 bases). From germline, CDR1 is SQVTM and CDR2 ANQGSEA. This CDR3 contains 13 residues. The V gene lost 7 bases and the J gene lost 0 bases, with 12 bases spanning the gap. CDR3 sequence reads: CSGRTDLNTEAFF. The CDR3 DNA reads TGCAGCGGGAGGACAGACTTGAACACTGAAGCTTTCTTT.

This clone was found a few times. V usage is TRBV4-3 and J usage is TRBJ2-2; D not resolved. V was clipped by 0 bases and J by 4 bases, with 3 bases between them. CDR3 length: 13 residues. The germline gives CDR1 LGHNA, CDR2 YSLEER. CDR3 nucleotide sequence: TGCGCCAGCAGCCAAGAGACCACCGGGGAGCTGTTTTTT. Its protein is CASSQETTGELFF.

The rearrangement joins TRBV7-3 to TRBJ1-2; 8 bases are a match to TRBD1. Germline CDR1 is SGHTA and CDR2 is FQGTGA. The CDR3 has 13 amino acids. The V gene end was trimmed by 4 bases and the J gene end by 6 bases; junction bases not matched to a gene: 4. The CDR3 region is CASSSGQGNGYTF. CDR3 sequence (DNA): TGTGCCAGCAGCTCAGGACAGGGAAATGGCTACACCTTC.

This clone was detected a few times. The gene calls are TRBV7-8 and TRBJ2-7; D may match TRBD1 or TRBD2 (6 bases each). The CDR3 length is 14 residues. Germline assignment: CDR1 SGHVS and CDR2 FQNEAQ. Deletions cut 6 bases from V and 3 bases from J, with 15 bases between. The CDR3 sequence is CASRPSGEDYEQYF. The CDR3 DNA follows: TGTGCCAGCAGGCCCTCAGGGGAGGACTACGAGCAGTACTTC.

The chain uses TRBV29-1 and TRBJ1-1; 9 positions agree with TRBD1. The CDR3 spans 14 residues. Germline V gene lookup returns CDR1 SQVTM and CDR2 ANQGSEA. V lost 0 bases, J lost 10 bases, and 9 bases stayed unmatched. CDR3 loop: CSVEETGGAAGAFF. DNA of the CDR3: TGCAGCGTTGAAGAGACAGGGGGGGCCGCCGGAGCTTTCTTT.

This chain uses TRBV30 with TRBJ2-2, with 8 bases matching TRBD2. Germline CDR1 GTSNPN, CDR2 SVGIG (reference sequence). After removal of 1 base from V and 3 bases from J, the junction contained 7 bases not matched to a gene. The length of the CDR3 is 16 residues. The CDR3 nucleotides read TGTGCCTGGAGTGCGATCCCTAGCGGGTACACCGGGGAGCTGTTTTTT. Amino acids: CAWSAIPSGYTGELFF.

This clone was counted only a few times. The V call is TRBV5-1, the J call TRBJ1-2; 7 bases are a match to TRBD1. The CDR3 is 14 residues long. Trimming at V came to 3 bases and at J to 2 bases, leaving 4 bases not matched to a gene. CDR1 SGHRS and CDR2 YFSETQ come from the germline V gene. CDR3 sequence (DNA): TGCGCCAGCAGCTCACAACAGGGGAACTATGGCTACACCTTC. It yields the protein CASSSQQGNYGYTF.

The chain carries TRBV29-1 and TRBJ1-3; D ambiguous. The CDR3 loop spans 11 amino acids. V shed 7 bases and J shed 4 bases, with 8 bases lying between them. CDR1 and CDR2 (germline): SQVTM, ANQGSEA. For the CDR3, the DNA is TGCAGCGCCCAAGTCGGAAACACCATATATTTT. Protein sequence: CSAQVGNTIYF.

CDR3 DNA: TGTGCCAGCAGCTTAAGTCCGGGACTCGCGTCGGGGGAGCAGTACTTC. Translation gives CASSLSPGLASGEQYF. The gene calls are TRBV11-2 and TRBJ2-7, with a tentative D call TRBD2 (6 bases). The length of the CDR3 is 16 residues. Trimming removed 2 bases at V and 7 bases at J, with 21 bases between. Germline V gene data show CDR1 as SGHAT and CDR2 as FQNNGV.

The gene calls are TRBV2 and TRBJ1-2; D is possibly TRBD1 (5 bases). Germline V gives CDR1 SNHLY, CDR2 FYNNEI. The CDR3 loop spans 15 amino acids. Trimming removed 0 bases from V and 3 bases from J, with 11 bases in between. Here the CDR3 DNA reads TGTGCCAGCAGTGAAGCCCCAGGGAGGGACTATGGCTACACCTTC. Its protein is CASSEAPGRDYGYTF.